This T cell receptor (beta chain) was sequenced in a study of PD-1 blockade in classical Hodgkin lymphoma (dated by TCRdb to the early 2020s). For the study in its entirety: Nivolumab dosing was 3 mg/kg intravenously every 2 weeks, continuing until either disease progression or unacceptable toxicity. The study used TCR beta sequencing and CyTOF to define a peripheral blood immune signature of response to PD-1 blockade in classical Hodgkin lymphoma.

The Qiagen DNeasy kit was used to extract genomic DNA both from unsorted PBMCs and from the negatively selected CD4+ and CD8+ fractions. Amplification of TCR beta CDR3 regions was done by immunoSEQ multiplex PCR with primers that anneal to V and J segments. A synthetic immune receptor repertoire was used to minimize amplification bias, and any residual bias was removed computationally once sequencing was done. Under the source paper's analysis protocol: Repertoire diversity was quantified as the Shannon entropy index using custom Python scripts. The unsorted, CD4+ and CD8+ repertoires were each analyzed separately, with the exception of combined analyses, where CD4+ and CD8+ sequences were merged in silico. Clonal expansion was defined as at least a 2-fold frequency increase after treatment relative to C1D1, with a pseudocount of 0.5 for undetected baseline clones. Singleton clones were defined as clones with 0 or 1 copy at C1D1, and non-singleton clones were defined as clones with 2 or more copies. Clones expanded in unsorted samples were annotated as CD4+, CD8+ or unknown by matching protein sequences in sorted samples from the same patient. Wilcoxon tests were applied to paired samples to test diversity changes from C1D1 to C4D1. TCRdb retrieved this table from immuneACCESS and kept in-frame rearrangements only. Not all clones are present; in checked studies, unresolved V genes account for under half, and no reason is known for the remainder. D and trimming come from the DNA, and the V and J calls and clone size come from that table. The sample yields about 63,000 clones; around nine tenths were counted once. The top ten hold approximately 5.4% of the sample.

On the study overall, not on this receptor specifically: Only a single clinical trial cohort was studied, and what caused the repertoire differences, possibly disease activity or prior therapy, remained undefined. Baseline diversity similar to that of newly diagnosed patients was observed in trial patients achieving complete response, whereas significantly lower diversity was observed in partial responders and progressors. Baseline TCR diversity was reported to be lower in newly diagnosed patients than in healthy donors, and even lower in relapsed/refractory patients. A significant rise by C4D1 was seen in CD4+ but not CD8+ TCR diversity (p=0.0027 vs p=0.16), with the rise being most apparent in complete responders (p=0.02). Lower diversity was observed in patients in whom nivolumab was started less than 1 year after ASCT, and these patients were excluded from later analyses so that confounding by immune reconstitution would be avoided.

On this clone itself: The clone's antigen remains unknown. Base qualities are not recorded, but no much larger clone differs from it by a single base.

Counted from cysteine to phenylalanine, this CDR3 has 12 amino acids. Just CDR3 DNA is preserved here, 36 bases in frame from base 1. The germline V gene (reference sequence) gives CDR1 as GTSNPN and CDR2 as SVGIG. Trimming takes 8 bases off V and 11 bases off J; junction bases not matched to a gene: 14. This specimen's time point label, per the study, means: cycle 2 day 1 (C2D1) of nivolumab. All trial patients had relapsed after autologous stem cell transplantation, with cohorts A, B and C differing in prior brentuximab vedotin exposure. The trial cohort comprised approximately 55 patients with relapsed/refractory classical Hodgkin lymphoma whose best overall responses were complete response, partial response or progressive disease. Single-agent nivolumab was administered to trial patients in the multi-cohort phase II CheckMate 205 trial. An independent review committee assessed best overall response by applying the 2007 International Working Group response criteria. Trial PBMCs were obtained immediately prior to nivolumab initiation (C1D1) and on therapy at cycle 2 day 1 and cycle 4 day 1. Peripheral blood was collected in 8 mL Vacutainer Cell Preparation Tubes, from which PBMCs were isolated by centrifugation and then cryopreserved.

This receptor was identified in a human donor with classical Hodgkin lymphoma. The sample was peripheral blood mononuclear cells (PBMCs), taken before the second cycle of nivolumab. This receptor chain uses TRBV30 and TRBJ2-5, with 7 middle bases fitting TRBD1. The CDR3 region: CATGDEGVKQYF. In nucleotide form, the sequence is TGTGCCACAGGGGACGAAGGGGTAAAGCAGTACTTC.